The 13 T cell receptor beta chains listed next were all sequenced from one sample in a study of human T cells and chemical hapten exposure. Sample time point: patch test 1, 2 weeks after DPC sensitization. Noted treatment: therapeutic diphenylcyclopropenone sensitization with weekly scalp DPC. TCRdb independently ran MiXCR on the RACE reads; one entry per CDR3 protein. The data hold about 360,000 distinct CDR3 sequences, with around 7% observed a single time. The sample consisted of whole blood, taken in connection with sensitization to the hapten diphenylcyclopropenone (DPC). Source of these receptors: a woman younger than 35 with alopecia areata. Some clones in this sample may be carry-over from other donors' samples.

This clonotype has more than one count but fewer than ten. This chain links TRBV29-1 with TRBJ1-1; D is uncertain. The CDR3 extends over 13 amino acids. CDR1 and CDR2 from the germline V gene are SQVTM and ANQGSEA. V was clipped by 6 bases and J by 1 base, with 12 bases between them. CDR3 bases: TGCAGCGTCGCCGTTACAGCGAACACTGAAGCTTTCTTT. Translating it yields CSVAVTANTEAFF. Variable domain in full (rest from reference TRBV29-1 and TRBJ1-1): SAVISQKPSRDICQRGTSLTIQCQVDSQVTMMFWYRQQPGQSLTLIATANQGSEATYESGFVIDKFPISRPNLTFSTLTVSNMSPEDSSIYLCSVAVTANTEAFFGQGTRLTVV.

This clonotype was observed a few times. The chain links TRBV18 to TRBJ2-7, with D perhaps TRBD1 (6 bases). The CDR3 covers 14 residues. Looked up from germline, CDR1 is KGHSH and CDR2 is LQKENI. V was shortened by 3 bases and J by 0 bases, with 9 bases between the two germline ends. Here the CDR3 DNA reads TGTGCCAGCTCACCCGCGGACAGCTCCTACGAGCAGTACTTC. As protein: CASSPADSSYEQYF.

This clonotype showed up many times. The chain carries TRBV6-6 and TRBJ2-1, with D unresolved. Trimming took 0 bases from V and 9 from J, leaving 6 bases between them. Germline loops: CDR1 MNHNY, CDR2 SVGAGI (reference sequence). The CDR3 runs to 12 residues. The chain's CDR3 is CASSYSTTEQFF. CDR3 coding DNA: TGTGCCAGCAGTTACTCGACAACTGAGCAGTTCTTC.

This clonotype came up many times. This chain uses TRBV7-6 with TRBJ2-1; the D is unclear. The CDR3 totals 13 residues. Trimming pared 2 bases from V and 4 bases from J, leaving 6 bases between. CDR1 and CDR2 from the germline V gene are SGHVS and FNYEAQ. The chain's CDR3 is CASSLTEYNEQFF. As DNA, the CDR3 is TGTGCCAGCAGCTTAACGGAGTACAATGAGCAGTTCTTC.

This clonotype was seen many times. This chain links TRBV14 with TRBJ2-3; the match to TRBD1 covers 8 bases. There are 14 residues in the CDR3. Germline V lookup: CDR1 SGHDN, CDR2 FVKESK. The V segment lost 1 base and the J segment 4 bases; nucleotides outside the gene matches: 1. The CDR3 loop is CASSQAGGADTQYF. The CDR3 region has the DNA TGTGCCAGCAGCCAAGCAGGGGGCGCAGATACGCAGTATTTT.

The CDR3 sequence is CASSQVYLAGSSTDTQYF. CDR3 nucleotide sequence: TGCGCCAGCAGCCAAGTATACCTAGCGGGGTCTAGCACAGATACGCAGTATTTT. This rearrangement joins TRBV4-3 to TRBJ2-3; 9 bases fit TRBD2. CDR1 is LGHNA, CDR2 YSLEER, per germline. This CDR3 region has 18 residues. Losses at the gene ends were 1 base for V and 0 bases for J; bases not matched to a gene: 8.

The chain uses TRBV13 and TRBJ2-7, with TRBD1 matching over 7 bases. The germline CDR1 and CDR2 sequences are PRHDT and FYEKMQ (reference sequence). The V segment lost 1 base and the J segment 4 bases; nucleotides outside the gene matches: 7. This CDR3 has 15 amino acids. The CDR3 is CASSLAPGQMYEQYF. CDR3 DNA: TGTGCCAGCAGCTTAGCCCCGGGACAGATGTACGAGCAGTACTTC. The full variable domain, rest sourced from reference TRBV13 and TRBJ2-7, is AAGVIQSPRHLIKEKRETATLKCYPIPRHDTVYWYQQGPGQDPQFLISFYEKMQSDKGSIPDRFSAQQFSDYHSELNMSSLELGDSALYFCASSLAPGQMYEQYFGPGTRLTVT.

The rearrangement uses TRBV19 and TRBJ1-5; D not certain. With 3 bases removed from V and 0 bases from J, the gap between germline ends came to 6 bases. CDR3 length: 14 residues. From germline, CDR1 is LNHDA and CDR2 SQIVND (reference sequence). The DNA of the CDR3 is TGTGCCAGTAGTATTGACATTAGCAATCAGCCCCAGCATTTT. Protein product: CASSIDISNQPQHF.

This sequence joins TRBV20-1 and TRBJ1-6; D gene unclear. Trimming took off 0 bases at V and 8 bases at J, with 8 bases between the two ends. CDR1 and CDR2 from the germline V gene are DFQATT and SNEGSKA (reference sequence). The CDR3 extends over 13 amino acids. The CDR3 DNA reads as TGCAGTGCTAGAGATAGTGGGGATTCACCCCTCCACTTT. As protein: CSARDSGDSPLHF.

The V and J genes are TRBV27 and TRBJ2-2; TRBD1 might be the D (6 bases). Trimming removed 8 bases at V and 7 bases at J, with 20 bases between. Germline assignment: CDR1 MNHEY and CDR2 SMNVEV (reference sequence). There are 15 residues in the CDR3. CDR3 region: CASRNKAGAFGELFF. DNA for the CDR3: TGTGCCAGCCGGAACAAGGCAGGGGCCTTCGGGGAGCTGTTTTTT.

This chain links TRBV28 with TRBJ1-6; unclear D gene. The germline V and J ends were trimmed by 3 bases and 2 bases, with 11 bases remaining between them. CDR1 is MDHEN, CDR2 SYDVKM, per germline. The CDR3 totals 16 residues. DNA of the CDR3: TGTGCCAGCAGTTTTGGCTGGGCACCCTATAATTCACCCCTCCACTTT. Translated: CASSFGWAPYNSPLHF.

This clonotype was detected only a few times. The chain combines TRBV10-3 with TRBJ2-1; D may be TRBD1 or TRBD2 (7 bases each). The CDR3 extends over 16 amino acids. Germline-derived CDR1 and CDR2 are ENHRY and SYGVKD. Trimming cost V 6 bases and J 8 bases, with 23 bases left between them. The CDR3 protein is CAISRAPGGASDEQFF. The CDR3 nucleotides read TGTGCCATCAGCCGAGCCCCAGGGGGGGCCTCTGATGAGCAGTTCTTC.

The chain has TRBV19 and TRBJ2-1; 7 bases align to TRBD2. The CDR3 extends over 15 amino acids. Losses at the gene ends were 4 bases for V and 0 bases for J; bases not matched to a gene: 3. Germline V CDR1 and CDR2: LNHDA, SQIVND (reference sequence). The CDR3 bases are TGTGCCAGTAGTAACTTAGCGGGCTCCTACAATGAGCAGTTCTTC. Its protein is CASSNLAGSYNEQFF.